What follows are 27 T cell receptor beta chains derived from one specimen sequenced in a study of blood T cell repertoires in COVID-19. Repertoires were generated with immunoSEQ multiplex PCR, while TCRdb's copy carries only in-frame clones and drops some. This table has 30,000 to 40,000 clones, more than 75% appearing once. The source material was peripheral blood. Source of these receptors: a human donor in a cohort sampled during active COVID-19.

The V and J genes are TRBV19 and TRBJ2-4; D possibly corresponds to TRBD1 (6 bases). Trimming removed 9 bases from V and 7 bases from J, with 10 bases in between. The germline V gene has CDR1 LNHDA and CDR2 SQIVND (reference sequence). The CDR3 has 11 amino acids. CDR3 in amino acids: CASTGYNIQYF. The CDR3 coding sequence is TGTGCCAGCACAGGGTACAACATTCAGTACTTC.

This chain uses TRBV5-4 with TRBJ2-4, with 8 positions matching TRBD2. The CDR3 sequence is 18 residues long. After removal of 1 base from V and 0 bases from J, the junction contained 9 bases not matched to a gene. Germline V gene data show CDR1 as SGHNT and CDR2 as YYREEE (reference sequence). CDR3 amino acids: CASSLLSGGSLAKNIQYF. CDR3 DNA sequence: TGTGCCAGCAGCTTGCTGTCGGGGGGGTCATTAGCCAAAAACATTCAGTACTTC.

To note about this clone: The junction and the germline gene differ at one end; a read error may be behind it. The genes are TRBV6-2 or TRBV6-3 and TRBJ1-2; 9 bases match TRBD1. The CDR3 runs to 11 residues. Looked up from germline, CDR1 is MNHEY and CDR2 is SVGEGT. Here the CDR3 DNA reads TGTGCCAGCAGCCAAGGGGACAGGGCTCACTTC. Protein product: CASSQGDRAHF.

V is TRBV6-2 or TRBV6-3 and J is TRBJ2-3, with 8 positions matching TRBD2. The CDR3 is made up of 15 amino acids. Germline CDR1 and CDR2: MNHEY and SVGEGT. The ends lost 4 bases at V and 6 bases at J; junction bases unmatched: 9. CDR3 sequence: CASSSQRGFGDTQYF. CDR3 nucleotide sequence: TGTGCCAGCAGTTCCCAGCGGGGGTTTGGGGATACGCAGTATTTT.

This clone was detected a few times. The V and J genes are TRBV2 and TRBJ2-7, with a tentative D call TRBD2 (5 bases). Trimming took 1 base from V and 2 from J, leaving 9 bases between them. Germline V gene data show CDR1 as SNHLY and CDR2 as FYNNEI. The CDR3 loop spans 14 amino acids. The CDR3 nucleotides are TGTGCCAGCAGTGAAGGGACGGGGACCTACGAGCAGTACTTC. It is translated as CASSEGTGTYEQYF.

This chain uses TRBV5-6 with TRBJ2-5, with a weak D call TRBD1 (7 bases). CDR3 size: 15 residues. V lost 2 bases to trimming and J lost 9 bases, with 20 bases between them. Germline assignment: CDR1 SGHDT and CDR2 YYEEEE. The CDR3 protein is CASSFAGQSGVAQYF. In nucleotides, the CDR3 is TGTGCCAGCAGCTTCGCGGGACAGAGCGGTGTGGCCCAGTACTTC. Full variable domain (rest looked up from reference TRBV5-6 and TRBJ2-5): DAGVTQSPTHLIKTRGQQVTLRCSPKSGHDTVSWYQQALGQGPQFIFQYYEEEERQRGNFPDRFSGHQFPNYSSELNVNALLLGDSALYLCASSFAGQSGVAQYFGPGTRLLVL.

In DNA, the CDR3 is TGTGCCAGCCGGGACTCTTCCACAGATACGCAGTATTTT. Its translation is CASRDSSTDTQYF. V usage is TRBV6-6 and J usage is TRBJ2-3; D is perhaps TRBD2 (6 bases). The CDR3 is 13 amino acids. V lost 8 bases and J lost 2, with 11 bases in between. CDR1 and CDR2 from the germline V gene are MNHNY and SVGAGI (reference sequence).

This chain connects TRBV2 to TRBJ2-5; 9 nucleotides agree with TRBD1. The junction had 1 base not matched to a gene; V was cut back by 3 bases and J by 5 bases. The V gene's germline CDR1 is SNHLY and CDR2 FYNNEI. The CDR3 is made up of 13 amino acids. As DNA, the CDR3 is TGTGCCAGCAGTGACGGACAGGGGGAGACCCAGTACTTC. This codes for CASSDGQGETQYF.

The chain uses TRBV5-4 and TRBJ2-5; D is unresolved. The CDR3 loop spans 15 amino acids. V lost 0 bases to trimming and J lost 1 base, with 10 bases between them. The germline CDR1 and CDR2 sequences are SGHNT and YYREEE (reference sequence). The chain's CDR3 is CASSLAFTLQETQYF. The CDR3 DNA reads as TGTGCCAGCAGCTTGGCCTTTACTCTCCAAGAGACCCAGTACTTC.

The chain carries TRBV5-4 and TRBJ2-7, with D hard to call. Trimming cost V 3 bases and J 0 bases, with 10 bases left between them. The CDR3 consists of 14 residues. Germline assignment: CDR1 SGHNT and CDR2 YYREEE (reference sequence). In DNA form, the CDR3 reads TGTGCCAGCAGCTATGAGGTTTCCTCCTACGAGCAGTACTTC. This sequence encodes CASSYEVSSYEQYF.

V usage is TRBV3-1 (or the pseudogene TRBV3-2) and J usage is TRBJ2-2; D gene unclear. The germline CDR1 and CDR2 sequences are LGHDT and YNNKEL (reference sequence). Trimming took off 3 bases at V and 0 bases at J, with 11 bases between the two ends. The CDR3 runs to 16 residues. The CDR3 reads CASSQRAISNTGELFF. CDR3 nucleotide sequence: TGTGCCAGCAGCCAGCGAGCGATCTCGAACACCGGGGAGCTGTTTTTT.

In nucleotides, the CDR3 is TGCGCCAGCAGTGAGCGGGGTTACGAGCAGTACTTC. Protein product: CASSERGYEQYF. The chain has TRBV10-1 and TRBJ2-7, with D perhaps matching TRBD2 (5 bases). There are 12 residues in the CDR3. Looked up from germline, CDR1 is WNHNN and CDR2 is SYGVQD (reference sequence). V lost 2 bases and J 4 bases, leaving 6 bases between the germline ends.

The J gene is TRBJ2-1, the V gene TRBV19, with 10 bases that match TRBD1. V was pared by 0 bases and J by 16 bases, with 9 bases of the junction left unmatched. CDR1 is LNHDA and CDR2 is SQIVND in the germline V gene (reference sequence). CDR3 length: 14 residues. The CDR3 coding sequence is TGTGCCAGTAGTATAGATTCCCGGGACAGGGGCCGTTTCTTC. Protein sequence: CASSIDSRDRGRFF.

The gene calls are TRBV25-1 and TRBJ1-2; 7 bases map to TRBD1. The germline gives CDR1 MGHDK, CDR2 SYGVNS. J was trimmed by 6 bases and V by 1 base; bases with no gene match: 2. This CDR3 comprises 13 residues. DNA for the CDR3: TGTGCCAGCAGTGAATTCAGGGGGGATGGCTACACCTTC. Protein: CASSEFRGDGYTF.

The chain has TRBV5-1 and TRBJ2-5, with TRBD1 as a possible D gene (6 bases). The germline V and J ends were trimmed by 4 bases and 3 bases, with 13 bases remaining between them. Germline assignment: CDR1 SGHRS and CDR2 YFSETQ. The CDR3 contains 14 residues. CDR3 sequence reads: CASSHGTTKETQYF. The CDR3 DNA sequence: TGCGCCAGCAGCCACGGGACAACCAAAGAGACCCAGTACTTC. The variable domain in full, with the rest retrieved from reference TRBV5-1 and TRBJ2-5, is KAGVTQTPRYLIKTRGQQVTLSCSPISGHRSVSWYQQTPGQGLQFLFEYFSETQRNKGNFPGRFSGRQFSNSRSEMNVSTLELGDSALYLCASSHGTTKETQYFGPGTRLLVL.

The J gene is TRBJ2-2, the V gene TRBV5-4; 7 bases line up with TRBD1. V shed 4 bases, J shed 4 bases, and the junction held 1 base outside the gene matches. This CDR3 is built from 13 residues. Per the germline V gene, CDR1 is SGHNT and CDR2 is YYREEE (reference sequence). In DNA form, the CDR3 reads TGTGCCAGCAGCAACAGGGGCACCGGGGAGCTGTTTTTT. The encoded protein is CASSNRGTGELFF. The complete variable domain, with remaining parts taken from reference TRBV5-4 and TRBJ2-2, reads ETGVTQSPTHLIKTRGQQVTLRCSSQSGHNTVSWYQQALGQGPQFIFQYYREEENGRGNFPPRFSGLQFPNYSSELNVNALELDDSALYLCASSNRGTGELFFGEGSRLTVL.

The rearrangement links TRBV4-1 to TRBJ2-1; 9 positions match TRBD1. The V gene end was trimmed by 4 bases and the J gene end by 0 bases; junction bases not matched to a gene: 13. The CDR3 spans 19 residues. Germline values: CDR1 MGHRA, CDR2 YSYEKL. This CDR3 is CASSLRRTGADPSYNEQFF. The CDR3 nucleotides read TGCGCCAGCAGCCTACGAAGGACAGGGGCGGACCCCTCCTACAATGAGCAGTTCTTC.

The gene calls are TRBV12-3 or TRBV12-4 and TRBJ2-5, with D hard to call. V lost 6 bases and J 5 bases, leaving 7 bases between the germline ends. The CDR3 is 11 residues long. CDR3 sequence (DNA): TGTGCCAGCAGCTTCAGTGAGACCCAGTACTTC. This codes for CASSFSETQYF.

The V gene is TRBV2, the J gene TRBJ2-2; D is possibly TRBD2 (6 bases). From germline, CDR1 is SNHLY and CDR2 FYNNEI. Deletions cut 7 bases from V and 6 bases from J, with 15 bases between. The CDR3 runs 14 residues. The DNA for the CDR3 is TGTGCCAGCACCTACCGCTGGGGGGCCGGGGAGCTGTTTTTT. It encodes CASTYRWGAGELFF.

V gene TRBV11-3 combines with J gene TRBJ2-3, with 12 bases that match TRBD2. The CDR3 length is 16 residues. Germline CDR1 and CDR2: SGHNT and YENEEA. J gave up 4 bases and V 5 bases, and 7 bases lay outside the gene matches. CDR3 nucleotide sequence: TGTGCCAGCAGCGCCGGGACTAGCGGGCGCGCAGATACGCAGTATTTT. Translation: CASSAGTSGRADTQYF.

This clone appeared once. The chain has TRBV2 and TRBJ1-3; D remains ambiguous. With 5 bases removed from V and 0 bases from J, the gap between germline ends came to 14 bases. Germline values: CDR1 SNHLY, CDR2 FYNNEI. This CDR3 contains 16 residues. CDR3 nucleotide sequence: TGTGCCAGCAGTTCTGAGACTGTTTCCTCTGGAAACACCATATATTTT. It encodes CASSSETVSSGNTIYF.

The J gene is TRBJ2-5, the V gene TRBV10-3, with TRBD2 identical over 7 bases. This CDR3 is 14 amino acids long. Germline values: CDR1 ENHRY, CDR2 SYGVKD. With V trimmed by 0 bases and J by 5 bases, 3 bases remained unmatched. This CDR3 reads CAISESAGSETQYF. The CDR3 region has the DNA TGTGCCATCAGTGAGTCAGCGGGGTCGGAGACCCAGTACTTC.

CDR3 protein: CASSSGQRNEQFF. CDR3 in DNA: TGTGCCAGCAGCTCGGGACAGAGAAATGAGCAGTTCTTC. The chain carries TRBV11-3 and TRBJ2-1; 7 positions agree with TRBD1. With 4 bases clipped from V and 7 bases from J, the junction kept 4 bases outside the gene matches. Germline V gives CDR1 SGHNT, CDR2 YENEEA. This CDR3 has 13 amino acids.

The chain combines TRBV5-1 with TRBJ2-4; 9 bases align to TRBD1. The germline V gene has CDR1 SGHRS and CDR2 YFSETQ. V lost 0 bases to trimming and J lost 7 bases; unmatched junction nucleotides: 14. The CDR3 loop spans 18 amino acids. CDR3 protein: CASSLAEQGARWGNIQYF. CDR3 nucleotide sequence: TGCGCCAGCAGCTTGGCCGAACAGGGGGCGCGCTGGGGGAACATTCAGTACTTC. The entire variable domain, with the rest obtained from reference TRBV5-1 and TRBJ2-4, is as follows: KAGVTQTPRYLIKTRGQQVTLSCSPISGHRSVSWYQQTPGQGLQFLFEYFSETQRNKGNFPGRFSGRQFSNSRSEMNVSTLELGDSALYLCASSLAEQGARWGNIQYFGAGTRLSVL.

V usage is TRBV27 and J usage is TRBJ2-1, with 8 bases fitting TRBD2. The CDR3 sequence is 16 residues long. Germline V CDR1 and CDR2: MNHEY, SMNVEV (reference sequence). Germline trimming cut 2 bases from V and 8 bases from J; bases unmatched to any gene: 11. In DNA, the CDR3 is TGTGCCAGCAGTTTAGAAGTCGGGGGGGCTATGTATGAGCAGTTCTTC. Its translation: CASSLEVGGAMYEQFF.

This chain links TRBV4-1 with TRBJ1-2, with D possibly being TRBD1 (5 bases). V dropped 1 base and J dropped 4 bases, with 22 bases sitting between them. The germline gives CDR1 MGHRA, CDR2 YSYEKL. The CDR3 length is 18 residues. This chain's CDR3 is CASSQGPALAGKGYGYTF. The CDR3, as DNA: TGCGCCAGCAGCCAAGGCCCAGCGCTCGCAGGGAAAGGCTATGGCTACACCTTC.

V and J are TRBV11-3 and TRBJ2-6, with a possible D match to TRBD2 (5 bases). V was pared by 5 bases and J by 0 bases, with 8 bases between. Per germline, CDR1 SGHNT and CDR2 YENEEA. The CDR3 runs 15 residues. CDR3 protein: CASSPGGSGANVLTF. The DNA for the CDR3 is TGTGCCAGCAGCCCCGGAGGCTCTGGGGCCAACGTCCTGACTTTC.